The clone carrying this TCR beta chain came up a few times. TCRdb processed the 5' RACE reads anew with MiXCR; each CDR3 protein has one entry. The data show a few hundred thousand distinct CDR3 sequences, 20% seen once. This specimen comes from a study of CD8 T cells in ankylosing spondylitis. The CDR3 has 15 residues. Trimming stripped 4 bases from V and 3 bases from J, with 16 bases between. The TCR sequence derives from a male donor with ankylosing spondylitis or in good health (not recorded which). The genes are TRBV5-3 and TRBJ2-5; D might be TRBD2 (7 bases). TRBV5-3 is reported as an ORF; its role is uncertain. Source material: blood, either unsorted or a sorted T cell fraction (not recorded which). The CDR3 DNA follows: TGTGCCAGAAGCACCCGCAGCGGGGACAAAGAGACCCAGTACTTC. Protein: CARSTRSGDKETQYF.